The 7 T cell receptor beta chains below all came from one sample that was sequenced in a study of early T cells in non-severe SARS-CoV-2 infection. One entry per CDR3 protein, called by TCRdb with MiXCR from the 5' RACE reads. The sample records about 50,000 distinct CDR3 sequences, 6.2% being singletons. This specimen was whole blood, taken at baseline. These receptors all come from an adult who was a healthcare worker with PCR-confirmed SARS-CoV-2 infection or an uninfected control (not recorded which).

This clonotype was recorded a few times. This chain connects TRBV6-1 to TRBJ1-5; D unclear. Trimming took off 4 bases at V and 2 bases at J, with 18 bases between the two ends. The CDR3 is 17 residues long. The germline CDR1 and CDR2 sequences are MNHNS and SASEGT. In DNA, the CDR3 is TGTGCCAGCAGTGGAGGGTTGGTTCCCGTTGGCAATCAGCCCCAGCATTTT. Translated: CASSGGLVPVGNQPQHF.

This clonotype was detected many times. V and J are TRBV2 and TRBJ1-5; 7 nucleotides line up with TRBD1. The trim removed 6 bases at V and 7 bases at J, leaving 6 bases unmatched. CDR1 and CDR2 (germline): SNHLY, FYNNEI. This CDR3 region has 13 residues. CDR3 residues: CASSLGQFQPQHF. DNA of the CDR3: TGTGCCAGCAGCCTGGGACAGTTCCAGCCCCAGCATTTT.

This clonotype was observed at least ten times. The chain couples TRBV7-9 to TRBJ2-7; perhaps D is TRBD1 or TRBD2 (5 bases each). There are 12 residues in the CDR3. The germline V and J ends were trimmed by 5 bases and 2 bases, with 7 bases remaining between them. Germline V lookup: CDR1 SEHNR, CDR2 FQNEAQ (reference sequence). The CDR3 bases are TGTGCCAGCAGCCGGGACCCCTACGAGCAGTACTTC. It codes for CASSRDPYEQYF.

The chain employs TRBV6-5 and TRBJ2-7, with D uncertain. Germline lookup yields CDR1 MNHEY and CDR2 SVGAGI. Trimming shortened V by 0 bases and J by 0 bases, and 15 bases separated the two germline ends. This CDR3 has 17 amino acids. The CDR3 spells CASSYSPSALSSYEQYF. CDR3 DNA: TGTGCCAGCAGTTACTCCCCGTCCGCCCTGAGCTCCTACGAGCAGTACTTC.

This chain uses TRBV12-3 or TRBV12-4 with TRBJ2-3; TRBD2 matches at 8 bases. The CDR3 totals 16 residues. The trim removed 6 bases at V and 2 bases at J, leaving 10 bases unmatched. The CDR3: CASSLGGTRLTDTQYF. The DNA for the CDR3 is TGTGCCAGCAGCCTGGGCGGGACTAGACTCACAGATACGCAGTATTTT.

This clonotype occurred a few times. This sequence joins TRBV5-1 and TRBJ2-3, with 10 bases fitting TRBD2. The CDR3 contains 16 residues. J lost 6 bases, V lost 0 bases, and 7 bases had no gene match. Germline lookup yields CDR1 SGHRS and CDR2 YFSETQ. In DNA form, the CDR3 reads TGCGCCAGCAGCTTGGCCCTAGCGGGAGCTAAGGATACGCAGTATTTT. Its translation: CASSLALAGAKDTQYF.

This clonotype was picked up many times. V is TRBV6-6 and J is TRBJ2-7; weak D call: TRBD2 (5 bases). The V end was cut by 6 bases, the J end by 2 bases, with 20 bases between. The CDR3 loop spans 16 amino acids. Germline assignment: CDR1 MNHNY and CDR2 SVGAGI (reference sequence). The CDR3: CASSPTTSEGPYEQYF. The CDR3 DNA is TGTGCCAGCAGCCCTACAACTAGTGAAGGTCCCTACGAGCAGTACTTC.